Presented here are 19 T cell receptor beta chains from one specimen sequenced in a study of monozygotic twins with inflammatory bowel disease. TCRdb reprocessed the 5' RACE reads and stores each CDR3 protein as one record, lacking DNA. Its table records 150,000 to 200,000 distinct CDR3 sequences. Sequencing was performed on blood. Receptor source: a human donor with ulcerative colitis or Crohn's disease, or a healthy co-twin of an affected twin (not recorded which).

This chain links TRBV19 with TRBJ2-7; without DNA, the TCRdb call of TRBD1 cannot be checked. The V gene's germline CDR1 is LNHDA and CDR2 SQIVND (reference sequence). The length of the CDR3 is 13 residues. The CDR3 reads CASSPHRGAEQYF.

V gene TRBV19 combines with J gene TRBJ2-1; the TCRdb call, TRBD1, lacks DNA for checking. CDR3 size: 17 residues. From germline, CDR1 is LNHDA and CDR2 SQIVND (reference sequence). The CDR3 sequence: CASSRDPGRTFYNEQFF.

The chain recombines TRBV12-3 or TRBV12-4 with TRBJ1-6; TCRdb gives TRBD1 as the D gene, but with no DNA this cannot be confirmed. The CDR3 covers 15 residues. The CDR3 loop is CASSPEGGFHSPLHF.

V usage is TRBV2 and J usage is TRBJ2-3; TCRdb outputs TRBD1, but without DNA this stays unchecked. CDR1 SNHLY and CDR2 FYNNEI come from the germline V gene. The CDR3 is 16 residues long. This chain's CDR3 is CASSRVGRPTGDTQYF.

The rearrangement links TRBV28 to TRBJ1-5. Germline V gene sequence: CDR1 MDHEN, CDR2 SYDVKM. The CDR3 spans 13 residues. The CDR3 region is CASDLLSNQPQHF. Full variable domain (rest looked up from reference TRBV28 and TRBJ1-5): DVKVTQSSRYLVKRTGEKVFLECVQDMDHENMFWYRQDPGLGLRLIYFSYDVKMKEKGDIPEGYSVSREKKERFSLILESASTNQTSMYLCASDLLSNQPQHFGDGTRLSIL.

The V and J genes are TRBV4-2 and TRBJ2-5; there is no DNA to check the TCRdb D call of TRBD2. The germline V gene encodes CDR1 LGHNA and CDR2 YNFKEQ. The CDR3 spans 17 residues. The CDR3 sequence: CASSQAAQGLAYETQYF.

The chain combines TRBV10-3 with TRBJ1-4; TCRdb's D call, TRBD1, is unchecked because there is no DNA. Germline V gene lookup returns CDR1 ENHRY and CDR2 SYGVKD. The length of the CDR3 is 15 residues. This chain's CDR3 is CATGPTRPGNEKLFF.

This rearrangement joins TRBV10-3 to TRBJ2-3; TCRdb designates TRBD1, a call that cannot be tested without DNA. This CDR3 is 13 amino acids long. The V gene's germline CDR1 is ENHRY and CDR2 SYGVKD. CDR3 residues: CAITGQVGDTQYF.

The chain joins TRBV3-1 to TRBJ1-5; the D gene TCRdb calls, TRBD1, cannot be checked with no DNA. Germline V gene lookup returns CDR1 LGHDT and CDR2 YNNKEL (reference sequence). This CDR3 has 14 residues. CDR3 region: CASSDSYSNQPQHF.

J is TRBJ1-3 and V is TRBV12-3 or TRBV12-4; TCRdb selects TRBD1, and the lack of DNA leaves this call unchecked. The CDR3 loop spans 14 amino acids. CDR3 loop: CASNAITGRNTIYF.

The genes are TRBV6-5 and TRBJ1-1; there is no DNA to check the TCRdb D call of TRBD1. From germline, CDR1 is MNHEY and CDR2 SVGAGI. CDR3 length: 15 amino acids. The CDR3 loop reads CASSQTGGRNTEAFF.

The chain joins TRBV28 to TRBJ2-3. Germline V CDR1 and CDR2: MDHEN, SYDVKM. The CDR3 sequence is 14 residues long. The CDR3 region is CASSLLGVSDTQYF.

The chain uses TRBV15 and TRBJ2-3; TCRdb's D call, TRBD1, is unchecked because there is no DNA. This CDR3 comprises 14 residues. The germline gives CDR1 LNHNV, CDR2 YYDKDF (reference sequence). The CDR3: CATSRDPGTDTQYF. Variable domain in full (rest from reference TRBV15 and TRBJ2-3): DAMVIQNPRYQVTQFGKPVTLSCSQTLNHNVMYWYQQKSSQAPKLLFHYYDKDFNNEADTPDNFQSRRPNTSFCFLDIRSPGLGDTAMYLCATSRDPGTDTQYFGPGTRLTVL.

The chain combines TRBV5-1 with TRBJ1-2; the D call from TCRdb, TRBD1, cannot be confirmed without DNA. The CDR3 consists of 16 residues. Germline V gene data show CDR1 as SGHRS and CDR2 as YFSETQ. CDR3 amino acids: CASSPAGRGQNYGYTF.

The V and J genes are TRBV11-2 and TRBJ1-5. The CDR3 is made up of 13 amino acids. The germline V gene encodes CDR1 SGHAT and CDR2 FQNNGV. The CDR3 sequence is CASSLSGNQPQHF.

The rearrangement links TRBV20-1 to TRBJ1-4. Germline V lookup: CDR1 DFQATT, CDR2 SNEGSKA (reference sequence). The CDR3 is 13 amino acids. CDR3 sequence: CSATGGANEKLFF.

This rearrangement joins TRBV7-2 to TRBJ1-2. The CDR3 spans 15 residues. Germline CDR1 SGHTA, CDR2 FQGNSA. CDR3 region: CASSLALGYDYGYTF.

V and J are TRBV6-5 and TRBJ2-7; TCRdb's assignment of TRBD2 cannot be checked, as there is no DNA. The CDR3 sequence is 14 residues long. Germline lookup yields CDR1 MNHEY and CDR2 SVGAGI. The CDR3 protein is CASRYRETTGEQYF.

The V call is TRBV24-1, the J call TRBJ2-1; the TCRdb call, TRBD2, lacks DNA for checking. The germline V gene has CDR1 KGHDR and CDR2 SFDVKD. This CDR3 contains 13 residues. The CDR3 is CATSGAGSNEQFF.